This TCR beta chain was sequenced during a study of blood T cell repertoires in COVID-19. Recovered participants had two consecutive negative NP/OP PCR tests, healthcare professional clearance, or symptom resolution. Germline assignment: CDR1 SGHAT and CDR2 FQNNGV. The CDR3 is 13 amino acids. V lost 3 bases, J lost 4 bases, and 7 bases lay in between. This table comes from immunoSEQ multiplex PCR, and its TCRdb copy is limited to in-frame clones, with some not included. The sample contains some 320,000 clones, under 95% of which appear only once. The V and J genes are TRBV11-2 and TRBJ2-1, with D possibly TRBD2 on 6 matching bases. Sequencing used PBMCs or T cells enriched from blood (not recorded which). This TCR came from a man aged 55 to 70 who had recovered from COVID-19. The CDR3 region has the DNA TGTGCCAGCAGCTTCGGGGGATACAATGAGCAGTTCTTC. Protein product: CASSFGGYNEQFF.